The rows below give T cell receptor beta chains drawn from one sample of a study of T cell responses to AZD1222 COVID-19 vaccine. The table came from immunoSEQ multiplex PCR; TCRdb's copy has only in-frame clones and leaves some out. The sample has about 140,000 clones; roughly nine tenths are singletons. The material sequenced was peripheral blood, taken on day 0 of AZD1222 vaccination. Every receptor here comes from an adult in good health. Each CDR3 is given with its conserved first and last residue. A D gene is named only where the DNA matches it firmly. A row's size may be missing; if present it is once, few, many or a size class.

v_call	cdr3_length	j_call	d_call	clone_size	cdr3_nt	cdr3_aa
TRBV6-2/TRBV6-3	18	TRBJ2-5	-	once	TGTGCCAGCAGTTACGGACGAATACAGGAAGAAAGAGATTGGGCCCAGTACTTC	CASSYGRIQEERDWAQYF
TRBV27	14	TRBJ1-6	-	-	TGTGCCAGCAGTTTATGGGACCCAAATTCACCCCTCCACTTT	CASSLWDPNSPLHF
TRBV5-3	15	TRBJ2-2	TRBD1	-	TGTGCCAGAAGCGCCGGACAGGGGAACACCGGGGAGCTGTTTTTT	CARSAGQGNTGELFF
TRBV7-2	15	TRBJ2-1	-	few	TGTGCCAGCAGGGCTTCAGGAGGGCACGGGAATGAGCAGTTCTTC	CASRASGGHGNEQFF
TRBV5-1	18	TRBJ1-6	TRBD1	-	TGCGCCAGCAGCTTGGTAGGGACAGGGAGCTCCTATAATTCACCCCTCCACTTT	CASSLVGTGSSYNSPLHF
TRBV6-6	17	TRBJ2-7	-	few	TGTGCCAGCAGTCCCCCAAGAGGAGCAGGACCAACCTACGAGCAGTACTTC	CASSPPRGAGPTYEQYF
TRBV12-3/TRBV12-4	13	TRBJ1-2	-	-	TGTGCCAGCAGTTCCCGCAGGGGCTATGGCTACACCTTC	CASSSRRGYGYTF
TRBV7-9	17	TRBJ2-3	TRBD2	-	TGTGCCAGCAGCCCCCCCCAGCGGGAGGTCGGCACAGATACGCAGTATTTT	CASSPPQREVGTDTQYF
TRBV12-3/TRBV12-4	13	TRBJ2-1	TRBD1	-	TGTGCCAGCAGTTTAGCGGTAACAGGGGGCCGGTTCTTC	CASSLAVTGGRFF
TRBV6-5	15	TRBJ1-2	-	-	TGTGCCAGCGGAAAACGAGGGACCGCGAACTATGGCTACACCTTC	CASGKRGTANYGYTF
TRBV2	14	TRBJ2-1	TRBD2	-	TGTGCCAGCAGGCGACTAGCGGGGGGCAATGAGCAGTTCTTC	CASRRLAGGNEQFF
TRBV11-2	15	TRBJ1-3	-	-	TGTGCCAGCAGCGCGACGGTCGGCCCTGGAAACACCATATATTTT	CASSATVGPGNTIYF
TRBV13	14	TRBJ1-1	-	-	TGTGCCAGCAGCTCCAGGGGCATGAACACTGAAGCTTTCTTT	CASSSRGMNTEAFF
TRBV5-5	15	TRBJ2-1	TRBD2	-	TGTGCCAGCAGCTTGGTCGGTGCTAGCGGCGATGAGCAGTTCTTC	CASSLVGASGDEQFF
TRBV3-1/TRBV3-2	13	TRBJ1-2	-	-	TGTGCCAGCAGCCAAGAGACAGGTTATGGCTACACCTTC	CASSQETGYGYTF
TRBV2	17	TRBJ2-4	-	-	TGTGCCAGCAGTGAGACAGGTTGGTCGTCAGCCAAAAACATTCAGTACTTC	CASSETGWSSAKNIQYF
TRBV3-1/TRBV3-2	16	TRBJ2-1	TRBD2	-	TGTGCCAGCAGCCAGAGCTTACTAGCGCTCTACAATGAGCAGTTCTTC	CASSQSLLALYNEQFF
TRBV4-1	16	TRBJ1-2	-	-	TGCGCCAGCAGCCAAGGGGGAGGCAGGGGTAACTATGGCTACACCTTC	CASSQGGGRGNYGYTF
TRBV7-9	16	TRBJ2-7	TRBD1	-	TGTGCCAGCAGCTTAGGCCGACAGGGGAACGCCTACGAGCAGTACTTC	CASSLGRQGNAYEQYF
TRBV2	14	TRBJ1-4	TRBD1	-	TGTGCCAGCAGTGATCAGGGGGGAATATCACAACTGTTTTTT	CASSDQGGISQLFF
TRBV15	15	TRBJ1-5	-	-	TGTGCCACCAGCAGAGATGCGAGGGGTAGTGAGCCCCAGCATTTT	CATSRDARGSEPQHF
TRBV11-2	14	TRBJ2-7	TRBD2	-	TGTGCCAGCAGGAGTAGCGGGAGATCGGGCGAGCAGTACTTC	CASRSSGRSGEQYF